What follows is one T cell receptor beta chain and its context. A much larger clonotype is one base distant, so this may be a read error. Time point here: persistent/refractory GD, antithyroid drugs over 5 years with positive TRAb. With RNA extracted from PBMCs as input, the TCR library was made. Germline V gives CDR1 LGHDT, CDR2 YNNKEL (reference sequence). The V end lost 7 bases, the J end lost 2 bases, and 15 bases lay between the germline ends. CDR3 length: 15 amino acids. Libraries of TCR beta came from iRepertoire HTBI primers plus Arm-PCR of CDR3 regions. TCRdb called the multiplex PCR reads again in MiXCR, with one record for every CDR3 protein. The sample has under 500,000 distinct CDR3 sequences; about a fifth are singletons. The data were obtained in a study of regulatory T cells in long-lasting Graves disease. On the study more broadly: Those with persistent Graves' disease had received antithyroid drugs for over 5 years with positive TSH receptor antibodies.

The TCR comes from a female donor with Graves disease. Specimen: peripheral blood mononuclear cells (PBMCs), collected when the disease was refractory, from a patient treated with antithyroid drugs. This chain links TRBV3-1 with TRBJ1-5; tentatively, D is TRBD1 (6 bases). The CDR3 here is CASTPGQRGNQPQHF. The CDR3 DNA is TGTGCCAGCACCCCCGGACAGCGGGGCAATCAGCCCCAGCATTTT.